The 10 T cell receptor beta chains presented below share a single source sample, sequenced in a study of regulatory T cells in long-lasting Graves disease. CDR3-region Arm-PCR and iRepertoire HTBI primers produced the TCR beta libraries. TCRdb processed the multiplex PCR reads anew with MiXCR; each CDR3 protein has one entry. The table shows about 400,000 distinct CDR3 sequences, with about 16% occurring only once. Time point reported: newly diagnosed GD, antithyroid drugs for less than 3 months. TCR sequences were obtained from RNA taken from PBMCs. These sequences were also reported in another study, on T cells in Graves' hyperthyroidism and ophthalmopathy.

The sequences come from peripheral blood mononuclear cells (PBMCs), collected at new diagnosis, from a patient treated with antithyroid drugs. These TCRs come from a woman younger than 35 with Graves disease.

This clonotype has more than one count but fewer than ten. The V gene is TRBV12-3 or TRBV12-4, the J gene TRBJ1-5; D is unclear. This CDR3 has 14 amino acids. The V gene lost 4 bases and the J gene lost 1 base, with 8 bases spanning the gap. This chain's CDR3 is CASSSALSNQPQHF. DNA of the CDR3: TGTGCCAGCAGTTCCGCTCTCAGCAATCAGCCCCAGCATTTT.

As for this clonotype: This sequence may be a read error, since a much larger clone differs from it by one base. This sequence joins TRBV12-3 or TRBV12-4 and TRBJ2-1; TRBD1 matches 9 bases. V was clipped by 6 bases and J by 8 bases; unmatched bases: 11. This CDR3 region has 15 residues. DNA for the CDR3: TGTGCCAGCAGCGCCCCGGGACAGGGTATGGATGAGCAGTTCTTC. Residues: CASSAPGQGMDEQFF.

Many counts were recorded for this clonotype. The chain couples TRBV30 to TRBJ1-1; D gene uncertain. With 1 base removed from V and 1 base from J, the gap between germline ends came to 4 bases. The CDR3 runs 12 residues. CDR1 and CDR2 from the germline V gene are GTSNPN and SVGIG (reference sequence). CDR3 sequence reads: CAWSGQNTEAFF. The CDR3 nucleotides are TGTGCCTGGAGTGGCCAGAACACTGAAGCTTTCTTT.

The chain couples TRBV6-1 to TRBJ1-2; D is perhaps TRBD1 (6 bases). V was pared by 9 bases and J by 5 bases, with 22 bases between. The CDR3 runs to 15 residues. The germline V gene has CDR1 MNHNS and CDR2 SASEGT. The CDR3 region is CARGAGGHLLYGYTF. In DNA, the CDR3 is TGTGCCAGGGGGGCGGGGGGCCACCTTCTGTATGGCTACACCTTC.

Worth noting for this clonotype: A much more abundant neighbour one base away suggests this may be a read error. The chain recombines TRBV28 with TRBJ2-3, with no clear D. The J call may be faulty, since TRBJ2-1 better matches the DNA end. Looked up from germline, CDR1 is MDHEN and CDR2 is SYDVKM. This CDR3 has 13 amino acids. CDR3 nucleotides: TGTGCCAGCAGTTCCCCCCCAAGCCATGAGCAGTTCTTC. It translates to CASSSPPSHEQFF.

J is TRBJ2-7 and V is TRBV5-1; either TRBD1 or TRBD2 may supply D (5 bases each). CDR3 length: 18 amino acids. Germline V gives CDR1 SGHRS, CDR2 YFSETQ. V gave up 4 bases and J gave up 4 bases, with 27 bases separating them. CDR3 coding DNA: TGCGCCAGCAGCAGCCAAGATTTCCGAGGGGCTAGAAATTACGAGCAGTACTTC. Its protein is CASSSQDFRGARNYEQYF.

This clonotype was seen ten or more times. The rearrangement uses TRBV28 and TRBJ2-1, with D perhaps assigned TRBD1 or TRBD2 (5 bases each). The CDR3 runs to 13 residues. Germline-derived CDR1 and CDR2 are MDHEN and SYDVKM. V was trimmed by 1 base and J by 9 bases, leaving 10 bases between them. CDR3 protein: CASSLSRGGEQFF. CDR3 coding DNA: TGTGCCAGCAGTTTATCCCGGGGCGGTGAGCAGTTCTTC.

A remark on this clonotype: This may be a read error: a much more frequent sequence differs by one nucleotide. The rearrangement uses TRBV28 and TRBJ2-2; 7 bases agree with TRBD2. The CDR3 spans 16 residues. Germline CDR1 and CDR2: MDHEN and SYDVKM. The CDR3 nucleotides read TGTGCCAGCAGTTTAGAAGCGGGAATAGGGACCGGGGGGCTGTTTTTT. Its translation is CASSLEAGIGTGGLFF. The variable domain in full, completed from reference TRBV28 and TRBJ2-2, reads DVKVTQSSRYLVKRTGEKVFLECVQDMDHENMFWYRQDPGLGLRLIYFSYDVKMKEKGDIPEGYSVSREKKERFSLILESASTNQTSMYLCASSLEAGIGTGGLFFGEGSRLTVL.

This clonotype has a count of ten or more. The V and J genes are TRBV30 and TRBJ2-1; D perhaps matches TRBD1 (5 bases). The CDR3 is 13 residues long. V was shortened by 0 bases and J by 6 bases, with 9 bases between the two germline ends. CDR1 and CDR2 (germline): GTSNPN, SVGIG (reference sequence). The CDR3 DNA sequence: TGTGCCTGGAGTGTTAGTGGGGCCAATGAGCAGTTCTTC. Its translation: CAWSVSGANEQFF. The full variable domain, with the rest looked up from reference TRBV30 and TRBJ2-1, is SQTIHQWPATLVQPVGSPLSLECTVEGTSNPNLYWYRQAAGRGLQLLFYSVGIGQISSEVPQNLSASRPQDRQFILSSKKLLLSDSGFYLCAWSVSGANEQFFGPGTRLTVL.

This clonotype appeared many times. V gene TRBV7-8 combines with J gene TRBJ2-7; 11 bases are shared with TRBD2. V shed 7 bases, J shed 3 bases, and the junction held 11 bases outside the gene matches. Germline assignment: CDR1 SGHVS and CDR2 FQNEAQ. CDR3 size: 16 residues. The CDR3 loop is CASTGGPGLADYEQYF. The CDR3 DNA sequence: TGTGCCAGCACCGGGGGACCGGGACTAGCGGACTACGAGCAGTACTTC. The full variable domain, rest sourced from reference TRBV7-8 and TRBJ2-7, is GAGVSQSPRYKVAKRGQDVALRCDPISGHVSLFWYQQALGQGPEFLTYFQNEAQLDKSGLPSDRFFAERPEGSVSTLKIQRTQQEDSAVYLCASTGGPGLADYEQYFGPGTRLTVT.